This is a list of T cell receptor beta chains from one sample in a study of T cell responses to AZD1222 COVID-19 vaccine. Clones were read by immunoSEQ multiplex PCR, and TCRdb kept only the in-frame ones, dropping some. Here the sample spans 55,000 to 80,000 clones, 76% being singletons. Source: peripheral blood, taken on day 0 of AZD1222 vaccination. The source is an adult in good health. Both conserved end residues are part of each CDR3. D genes are given only for firm matches. Clone size is stated in some rows and not others, as once, few, many or a class when expanded.

j_gene,abundance,v_gene,d_gene,CDR3aa,CDR3nt
TRBJ1-5,few,TRBV7-2,-,CASSLVGNQPQHF,TGTGCCAGCAGCTTAGTAGGGAACCAGCCCCAGCATTTT
TRBJ2-5,few,TRBV7-2,TRBD2,CASSRGEEETQYF,TGTGCCAGCAGTCGGGGGGAAGAAGAGACCCAGTACTTC
TRBJ2-7,few,TRBV11-3,-,CASIKTVSYF,TGTGCCAGCATCAAGACAGTCTCTTACTTC
TRBJ2-7,few,TRBV9,TRBD2,CASSVASGGLYEQYF,TGTGCCAGCAGCGTAGCTAGCGGGGGCCTCTACGAGCAGTACTTC
TRBJ2-7,-,TRBV6-2/TRBV6-3,-,CASSYTPYEQYF,TGTGCCAGCAGTTACACGCCTTACGAGCAGTACTTC
TRBJ1-2,-,TRBV3-1/TRBV3-2,-,CASSQVFGTNYGYTF,TGTGCCAGCAGCCAAGTTTTCGGGACCAACTATGGCTACACCTTC
TRBJ1-5,-,TRBV19,TRBD1,CASTPGVGDRSYYSNQPQHF,TGTGCCAGTACCCCAGGAGTCGGGGACAGGTCCTATTATAGCAATCAGCCCCAGCATTTT
TRBJ2-2,few,TRBV28,TRBD1,CASSSGGFTGELFF,TGTGCCAGCAGTTCAGGGGGTTTCACCGGGGAGCTGTTTTTT
TRBJ2-3,-,TRBV7-6,-,CASSLGLGGGTDTQYF,TGTGCCAGCAGCTTAGGGCTGGGGGGAGGCACAGATACGCAGTATTTT
TRBJ2-2,-,TRBV18,-,CASSHPTQGNGELFF,TGTGCCAGCTCACACCCCACACAGGGCAACGGGGAGCTGTTTTTT
TRBJ1-1,-,TRBV5-6,-,CASSLGSGGLSQGTEAFF,TGTGCCAGCAGCTTAGGGTCCGGGGGCCTAAGTCAGGGCACTGAAGCTTTCTTT
TRBJ1-2,-,TRBV2,-,CASSEALWDGYTF,TGTGCCAGCAGTGAAGCGCTCTGGGACGGCTACACCTTC
TRBJ1-5,-,TRBV7-8,-,CASRPDSNQPQHF,TGTGCCAGCAGACCTGACAGCAATCAGCCCCAGCATTTT